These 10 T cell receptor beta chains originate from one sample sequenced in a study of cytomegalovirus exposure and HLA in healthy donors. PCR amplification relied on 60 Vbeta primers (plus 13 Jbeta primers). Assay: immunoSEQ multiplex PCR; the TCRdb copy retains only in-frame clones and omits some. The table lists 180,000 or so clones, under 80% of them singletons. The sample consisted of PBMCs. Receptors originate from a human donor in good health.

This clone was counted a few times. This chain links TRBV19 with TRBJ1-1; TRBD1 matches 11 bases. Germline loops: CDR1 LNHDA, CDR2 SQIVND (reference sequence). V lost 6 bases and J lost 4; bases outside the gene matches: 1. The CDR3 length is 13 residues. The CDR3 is CASSGTGGTEAFF. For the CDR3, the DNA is TGTGCCAGTAGCGGGACAGGGGGCACTGAAGCTTTCTTT.

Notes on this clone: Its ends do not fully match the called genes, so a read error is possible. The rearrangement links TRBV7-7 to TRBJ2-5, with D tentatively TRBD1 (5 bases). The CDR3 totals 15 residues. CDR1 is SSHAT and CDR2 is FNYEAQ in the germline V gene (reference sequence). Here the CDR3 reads CASSPAQGNWETQYF. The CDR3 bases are TGTGCTAGCAGCCCTGCCCAGGGAAATTGGGAGACCCAGTACTTC.

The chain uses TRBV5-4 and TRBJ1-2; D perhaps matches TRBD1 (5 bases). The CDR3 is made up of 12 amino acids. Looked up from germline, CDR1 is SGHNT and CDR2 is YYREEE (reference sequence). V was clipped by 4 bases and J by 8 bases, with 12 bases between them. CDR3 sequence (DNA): TGTGCCAGCAGCCCCTGGGGCGGAGGCTACACCTTC. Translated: CASSPWGGGYTF.

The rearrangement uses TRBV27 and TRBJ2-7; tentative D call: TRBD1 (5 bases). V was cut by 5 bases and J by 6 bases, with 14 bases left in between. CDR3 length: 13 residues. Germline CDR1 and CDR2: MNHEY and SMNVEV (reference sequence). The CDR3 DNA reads TGTGCCAGCAGTGCCCTCCAGGGTGCCGAGCAGTACTTC. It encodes CASSALQGAEQYF.

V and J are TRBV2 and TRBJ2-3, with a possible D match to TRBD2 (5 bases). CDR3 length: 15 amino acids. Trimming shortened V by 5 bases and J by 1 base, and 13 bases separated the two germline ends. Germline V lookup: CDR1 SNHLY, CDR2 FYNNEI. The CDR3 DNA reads TGTGCCAGCAGTCTACAATGGGGAGGCACAGATACGCAGTATTTT. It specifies CASSLQWGGTDTQYF. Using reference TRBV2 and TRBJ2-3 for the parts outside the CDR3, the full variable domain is EPEVTQTPSHQVTQMGQEVILRCVPISNHLYFYWYRQILGQKVEFLVSFYNNEISEKSEIFDDQFSVERPDGSNFTLKIRSTKLEDSAMYFCASSLQWGGTDTQYFGPGTRLTVL.

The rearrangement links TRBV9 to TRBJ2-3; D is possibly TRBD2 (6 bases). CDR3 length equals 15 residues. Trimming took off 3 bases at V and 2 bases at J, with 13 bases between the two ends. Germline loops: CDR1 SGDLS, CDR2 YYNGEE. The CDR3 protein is CASSAAGLFTDTQYF. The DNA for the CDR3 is TGTGCCAGCAGCGCCGCGGGACTGTTCACAGATACGCAGTATTTT.

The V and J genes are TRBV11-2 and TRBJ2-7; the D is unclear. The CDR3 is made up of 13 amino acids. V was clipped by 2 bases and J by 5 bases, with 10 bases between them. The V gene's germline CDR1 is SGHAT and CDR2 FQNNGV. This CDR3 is CASSLMGKNEQYF. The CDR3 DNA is TGTGCCAGCAGCTTAATGGGCAAAAACGAGCAGTACTTC. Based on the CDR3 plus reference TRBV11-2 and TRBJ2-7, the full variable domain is EAGVAQSPRYKIIEKRQSVAFWCNPISGHATLYWYQQILGQGPKLLIQFQNNGVVDDSQLPKDRFSAERLKGVDSTLKIQPAKLEDSAVYLCASSLMGKNEQYFGPGTRLTVT.

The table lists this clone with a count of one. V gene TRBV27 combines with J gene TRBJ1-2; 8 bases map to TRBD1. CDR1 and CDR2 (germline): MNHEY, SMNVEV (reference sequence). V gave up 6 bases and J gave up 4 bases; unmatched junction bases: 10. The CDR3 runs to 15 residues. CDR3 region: CASSLTGTGVYGYTF. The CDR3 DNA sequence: TGTGCCAGCAGCCTGACCGGGACAGGTGTCTATGGCTACACCTTC.

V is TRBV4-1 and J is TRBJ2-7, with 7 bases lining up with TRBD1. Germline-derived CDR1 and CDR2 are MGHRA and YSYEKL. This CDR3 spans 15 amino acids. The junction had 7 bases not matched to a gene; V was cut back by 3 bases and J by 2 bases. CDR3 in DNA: TGCGCCAGCAGCCACACCCCCGGGACAGCCTACGAGCAGTACTTC. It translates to CASSHTPGTAYEQYF.

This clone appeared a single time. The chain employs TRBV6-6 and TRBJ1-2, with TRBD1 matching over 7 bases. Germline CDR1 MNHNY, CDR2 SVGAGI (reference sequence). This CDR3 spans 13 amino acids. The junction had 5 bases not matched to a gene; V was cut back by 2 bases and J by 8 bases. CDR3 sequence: CASSYSSGGGYTF. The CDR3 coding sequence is TGTGCCAGCAGTTACAGTTCAGGGGGAGGCTACACCTTC.